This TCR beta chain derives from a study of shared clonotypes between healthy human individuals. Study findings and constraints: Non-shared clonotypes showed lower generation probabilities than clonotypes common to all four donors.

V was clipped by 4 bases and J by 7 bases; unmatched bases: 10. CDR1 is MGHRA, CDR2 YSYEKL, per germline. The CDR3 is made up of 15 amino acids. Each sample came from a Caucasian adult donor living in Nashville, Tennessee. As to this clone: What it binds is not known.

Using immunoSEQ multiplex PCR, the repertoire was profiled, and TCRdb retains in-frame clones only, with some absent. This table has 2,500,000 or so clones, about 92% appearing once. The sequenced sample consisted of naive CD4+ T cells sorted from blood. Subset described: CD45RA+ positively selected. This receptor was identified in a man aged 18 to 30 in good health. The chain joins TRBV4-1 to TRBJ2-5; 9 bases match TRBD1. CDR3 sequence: CASSLLTGGEGTQYF. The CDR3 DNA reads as TGCGCCAGCAGCCTGCTTACAGGGGGCGAAGGGACCCAGTACTTC.